The clone carrying this TCR beta chain was counted many times. The antigen is not known. There were TCR beta CDR3 regions amplified from RNA transcripts. Initially, a first-round RT-PCR of the TCR CDR3 employed the HTBI primer set. From the multiplex PCR reads, TCRdb called clonotypes with MiXCR, one entry per CDR3 protein. This sample has under 200,000 distinct CDR3 sequences; 9.4% occur once, and the top ten carry more than 20%. These data originate in a study of T cells in Graves' hyperthyroidism and ophthalmopathy. V was pared by 5 bases and J by 7 bases, with 14 bases between. Germline V gene sequence: CDR1 SGHTA, CDR2 FQGNSA. The CDR3 loop spans 13 amino acids. Points from the study as a whole: Ophthalmopathy, as predicted by the model, came a median roughly 6.3 months after the prediction.

The specimen sequenced was blood. This sequence originates from a woman aged 18-30 years with Graves' hyperthyroidism that later progressed to Graves' ophthalmopathy. The genes are TRBV7-2 and TRBJ1-2; the D is unclear. CDR3 region: CASSPIQSRGYTF. CDR3 nucleotides: TGTGCCAGCAGCCCAATCCAGTCGCGTGGCTACACCTTC.